This T cell receptor beta chain was documented in a study of CD8 T cells in Susac syndrome. This clonotype occurred a few times. Germline V gene lookup returns CDR1 SGHDT and CDR2 YYEEEE. V was shortened by 3 bases and J by 7 bases, with 7 bases between the two germline ends. The CDR3 covers 12 residues. Random hexamers primed reverse transcription of about 0.45 to 1 ug RNA. TCRdb analysed the immunoSEQ multiplex PCR reads with MiXCR anew, one entry per CDR3 protein. This table holds roughly 190,000 distinct CDR3 sequences, just under 95% found once. This rearrangement joins TRBV5-6 to TRBJ2-2; D remains unclear. The specimen was CD8+ T cells from PBMCs. This TCR came from a human donor with Susac syndrome. CDR3 in amino acids: CASSSLGGELFF. The CDR3, as DNA: TGTGCCAGCAGCTCCTTGGGCGGGGAGCTGTTTTTT.